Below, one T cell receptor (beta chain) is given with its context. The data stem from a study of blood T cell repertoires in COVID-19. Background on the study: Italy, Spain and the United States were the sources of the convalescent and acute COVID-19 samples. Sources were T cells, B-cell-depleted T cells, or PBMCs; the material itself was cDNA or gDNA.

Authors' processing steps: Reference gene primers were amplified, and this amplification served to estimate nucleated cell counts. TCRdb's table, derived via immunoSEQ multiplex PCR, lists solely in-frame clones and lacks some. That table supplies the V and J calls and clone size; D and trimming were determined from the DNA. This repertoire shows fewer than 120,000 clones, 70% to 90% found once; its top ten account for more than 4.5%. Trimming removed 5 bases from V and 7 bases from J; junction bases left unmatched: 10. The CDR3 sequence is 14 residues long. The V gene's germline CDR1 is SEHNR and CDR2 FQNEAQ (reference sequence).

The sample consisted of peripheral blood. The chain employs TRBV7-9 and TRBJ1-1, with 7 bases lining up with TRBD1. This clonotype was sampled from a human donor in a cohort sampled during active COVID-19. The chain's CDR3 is CASSRGTARVEAFF. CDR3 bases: TGTGCCAGCAGCAGAGGGACAGCCAGAGTTGAAGCTTTCTTT.